Following are 15 T cell receptor beta chains from one sample sequenced in a study of blood T cell repertoires in COVID-19 (dated by TCRdb to the early 2020s). The library was obtained by the immunoSEQ multiplex PCR assay. This is the immuneACCESS table as TCRdb keeps it, with only in-frame sequences that have V and J called. A part of the clones is gone; compared with another copy, unresolved V genes explain less than half, and the rest is unexplained. Across this sample there are a few hundred thousand clones, with around 89% seen only once. More than 0.95% of the sample belongs to the ten largest clones. The material sequenced was peripheral blood. Receptors were obtained from a man between 35 and 55 years old with acute or convalescent COVID-19.

The V and J genes are TRBV3-1 (or the pseudogene TRBV3-2) and TRBJ1-2; 8 positions agree with TRBD1. From germline, CDR1 is LGHDT and CDR2 YNNKEL (reference sequence). The V segment lost 3 bases and the J segment 4 bases; nucleotides outside the gene matches: 4. This CDR3 spans 14 amino acids. CDR3: CASSQSTGGYGYTF. DNA of the CDR3: TGTGCCAGCAGCCAGTCCACAGGGGGCTATGGCTACACCTTC.

This clone has more than one count but fewer than ten. This sequence joins TRBV3-1 (or the pseudogene TRBV3-2) and TRBJ1-3; D is undetermined. This CDR3 is 13 amino acids long. Germline lookup yields CDR1 LGHDT and CDR2 YNNKEL (reference sequence). The V end lost 1 base, the J end lost 8 bases, and 9 bases lay between the germline ends. CDR3 coding DNA: TGTGCCAGCAGCCAAGCCAGGTCTGACACCATATATTTT. Encoded protein: CASSQARSDTIYF.

This chain joins TRBV27 and TRBJ2-6; tentatively, D is TRBD2 (6 bases). The CDR3 runs to 19 residues. The germline CDR1 and CDR2 sequences are MNHEY and SMNVEV (reference sequence). V shed 3 bases and J shed 0 bases, with 18 bases lying between them. CDR3 residues: CASSFRGTDHSSGANVLTF. CDR3 DNA: TGTGCCAGCAGTTTCCGGGGGACGGATCATAGCTCTGGGGCCAACGTCCTGACTTTC.

J is TRBJ2-7 and V is TRBV5-1; 8 positions match TRBD2. The CDR3 has 16 amino acids. The junction had 6 bases not matched to a gene; V was cut back by 1 base and J by 0 bases. The germline CDR1 and CDR2 sequences are SGHRS and YFSETQ. This CDR3 reads CASSLLSGGFSYEQYF. In DNA, the CDR3 is TGCGCCAGCAGCTTGCTCAGCGGGGGTTTCTCCTACGAGCAGTACTTC.

The rearrangement uses TRBV4-1 and TRBJ1-5; tentative D call: TRBD1 (6 bases). This CDR3 is built from 15 residues. V lost 3 bases to trimming and J lost 4 bases, with 13 bases between them. Germline V gene sequence: CDR1 MGHRA, CDR2 YSYEKL. The CDR3 DNA follows: TGCGCCAGCAGCCAGTCGACAGGCCCGAATCAGCCCCAGCATTTT. It yields the protein CASSQSTGPNQPQHF.

In its sample, this clone was seen once. The chain joins TRBV6-2 or TRBV6-3 to TRBJ1-4; 9 bases are a match to TRBD1. CDR3 length: 16 amino acids. Germline CDR1 reads MNHEY; CDR2 reads SVGEGT. Trimming removed 6 bases from V and 8 bases from J; junction bases left unmatched: 13. The CDR3 sequence is CASSRPPGQGSEKLFF. The CDR3 DNA reads as TGTGCCAGCAGCCGACCTCCCGGACAGGGGTCAGAAAAACTGTTTTTT.

The rearrangement uses TRBV30 and TRBJ2-1, with a weak D call TRBD1 (6 bases). Germline values: CDR1 GTSNPN, CDR2 SVGIG (reference sequence). This CDR3 is built from 13 residues. The V and J ends lost 0 bases and 8 bases respectively, with 11 bases between them. CDR3 residues: CAWSVTGLDEQFF. CDR3 nucleotide sequence: TGTGCCTGGAGTGTAACAGGGTTGGATGAGCAGTTCTTC.

Notes on this clone: The sample has other DNA sequences that encode this CDR3 too. J is TRBJ1-1 and V is TRBV11-3; D is uncertain. The V and J ends lost 1 base and 8 bases respectively, with 5 bases between them. The CDR3 contains 11 residues. Germline V gene lookup returns CDR1 SGHNT and CDR2 YENEEA. The CDR3 loop is CASSLGGEAFF. CDR3 nucleotides: TGTGCCAGCAGCTTAGGAGGGGAAGCTTTCTTT.

The gene calls are TRBV15 and TRBJ1-4; TRBD1 aligns across 9 bases. V shed 6 bases and J 14 bases; nucleotides not matched to a gene: 34. The CDR3 runs to 21 residues. CDR1 is LNHNV, CDR2 YYDKDF, per germline (reference sequence). The CDR3 sequence is CATRDAVSGDLTLGQGRGLFF. The CDR3 DNA is TGTGCCACCAGGGATGCTGTGAGCGGGGACCTAACCCTGGGACAGGGCCGAGGGCTGTTTTTT.

V and J are TRBV5-5 and TRBJ2-1; 7 bases fit TRBD1. Germline-derived CDR1 and CDR2 are SGHKS and YYEKEE (reference sequence). CDR3 length: 15 residues. The V and J ends lost 0 bases and 0 bases, in that order; junction bases with no gene match: 0. This chain's CDR3 is CASSLEGASYNEQFF. CDR3 coding DNA: TGTGCCAGCAGCTTGGAGGGGGCCTCCTACAATGAGCAGTTCTTC. The full variable domain, rest sourced from reference TRBV5-5 and TRBJ2-1, is DAGVTQSPTHLIKTRGQQVTLRCSPISGHKSVSWYQQVLGQGPQFIFQYYEKEERGRGNFPDRFSARQFPNYSSELNVNALLLGDSALYLCASSLEGASYNEQFFGPGTRLTVL.

This sequence joins TRBV5-4 and TRBJ1-1; D gene unclear. CDR3 length: 14 amino acids. Trimming shortened V by 4 bases and J by 2 bases, and 12 bases separated the two germline ends. CDR1 and CDR2 from the germline V gene are SGHNT and YYREEE (reference sequence). The CDR3 here is CASSPASGNTEAFF. In nucleotides, the CDR3 is TGTGCCAGCAGCCCCGCTTCGGGTAACACTGAAGCTTTCTTT.

The chain is built from TRBV7-9 and TRBJ1-2; no clear D. Per the germline V gene, CDR1 is SEHNR and CDR2 is FQNEAQ (reference sequence). V lost 5 bases and J 2 bases, leaving 15 bases between the germline ends. This CDR3 comprises 15 residues. DNA for the CDR3: TGTGCCAGCAGCGGTCTTCTAGGAGTGAACTATGGCTACACCTTC. Amino acid sequence: CASSGLLGVNYGYTF. Full variable domain (outside the CDR3, taken from reference TRBV7-9 and TRBJ1-2): DTGVSQNPRHKITKRGQNVTFRCDPISEHNRLYWYRQTLGQGPEFLTYFQNEAQLEKSRLLSDRFSAERPKGSFSTLEIQRTEQGDSAMYLCASSGLLGVNYGYTFGSGTRLTVV.

V is TRBV7-2 and J is TRBJ1-4; D is unclear. CDR1 is SGHTA, CDR2 FQGNSA, per germline. This CDR3 region has 12 residues. Between the trimmed V and J ends, which lost 5 bases and 8 bases, there was a span of 9 bases. The CDR3 sequence is CASSAWREKLFF. Written as DNA, the CDR3 is TGTGCCAGCAGCGCGTGGCGGGAAAAACTGTTTTTT.

This chain joins TRBV6-6 and TRBJ2-5; D perhaps matches TRBD2 (5 bases). CDR1 and CDR2 from the germline V gene are MNHNY and SVGAGI (reference sequence). CDR3 length: 11 amino acids. Trimming left V 6 bases short and J 5 bases short, with 7 bases between. This CDR3 is CASSGLETQYF. In DNA form, the CDR3 reads TGTGCCAGCAGCGGACTGGAGACCCAGTACTTC.

This clone came up a few times. The gene calls are TRBV3-1 (or the pseudogene TRBV3-2) and TRBJ2-7, with D unclear. CDR3 length equals 14 residues. The ends were cut back, 0 bases at V and 3 bases at J, with 9 bases in the middle. Per the germline V gene, CDR1 is LGHDT and CDR2 is YNNKEL (reference sequence). As DNA, the CDR3 is TGTGCCAGCAGCCAAGAAGTGGTGAGCTACGAGCAGTACTTC. The encoded protein is CASSQEVVSYEQYF.